One T cell receptor beta chain is described in this entry. The assay was immunoSEQ multiplex PCR, and TCRdb's table has in-frame clones only and misses some. The sample holds around 160,000 clones, approximately 90% seen once. The data were taken from a study of cytomegalovirus exposure and HLA in healthy donors. The material sequenced was PBMCs. The receptor's source is a man younger than 35 in good health and CMV-seronegative.

The CDR3 loop is CASSLGISYEQYF. In DNA, the CDR3 is TGTGCCAGCAGCTTAGGTATCAGCTACGAGCAGTACTTC. The gene calls are TRBV11-2 and TRBJ2-7; D is uncertain. The V gene's germline CDR1 is SGHAT and CDR2 FQNNGV. The germline V and J ends were trimmed by 1 base and 3 bases, with 7 bases remaining between them. The length of the CDR3 is 13 residues.